A selection of T cell receptor beta chains follows, all from one sample in a study of T cells after yellow fever vaccination. TCRdb reprocessed the 5' RACE reads with MiXCR, giving one entry per CDR3 protein. The sample lists hundreds of thousands of distinct CDR3 sequences; around 3.9% were seen once. The sample consisted of PBMCs, taken on the day of the yellow fever booster vaccination. The receptors here all came from a man in his late teens or twenties who received the YFV17D yellow fever vaccine. The CDR3 runs from the conserved cysteine through the conserved F or W. The order of the fields is clone size, V gene, D gene, J gene, CDR3 protein, CDR3 DNA. The D gene is left open where the match is weak. Clone size is not always given. Where it is, it says once, few, many or a class for expanded clones.

>few|TRBV15|TRBD1|TRBJ2-4
CATSRTGDIQYF
TGTGCCACCAGCAGAACAGGGGACATTCAGTACTTC
>few|TRBV29-1|NA|TRBJ2-1
CSVESSYNEQFF
TGCAGCGTAGAGAGCTCCTACAATGAGCAGTTCTTC
>NA|TRBV11-2|NA|TRBJ2-7
CASRVGGPGEQYF
TGTGCCAGCAGGGTGGGGGGCCCGGGCGAGCAGTACTTC
>NA|TRBV12-3/TRBV12-4|TRBD2|TRBJ2-1
CASSFGGGSSYNEQFF
TGTGCCAGCAGTTTCGGTGGCGGGAGCTCCTACAATGAGCAGTTCTTC
>many|TRBV4-1|NA|TRBJ1-6
CASSQSTGFGYNSPLHF
TGCGCCAGCAGCCAATCAACGGGCTTCGGCTATAATTCACCCCTCCACTTT
>few|TRBV3-1|NA|TRBJ1-6
CASSPPHPSPLHF
TGTGCCAGCAGCCCGCCACATCCGTCACCCCTCCACTTT
>NA|TRBV20-1|NA|TRBJ1-1
CSARKGGSNTEAFF
TGCAGTGCTAGGAAAGGGGGATCGAACACTGAAGCTTTCTTT
>NA|TRBV5-4|NA|TRBJ2-1
CASSPGQPYNEQFF
TGTGCCAGCAGCCCCGGACAGCCCTACAATGAGCAGTTCTTC
>many|TRBV14|TRBD1|TRBJ2-1
CASSHRDREGGYEFF
TGTGCCAGCAGCCACCGGGACAGGGAAGGAGGGTATGAGTTCTTC
>NA|TRBV6-2/TRBV6-3|TRBD2|TRBJ2-7
CASSYDAGVYEQYF
TGTGCCAGCAGTTACGATGCGGGGGTATACGAGCAGTACTTC
>few|TRBV24-1|NA|TRBJ2-5
CATSLRDLETQYF
TGTGCCACCAGTCTGAGGGATCTGGAGACCCAGTACTTC
>many|TRBV29-1|NA|TRBJ2-3
CSVEGGVLDTQYF
TGCAGCGTTGAAGGGGGGGTCCTCGATACGCAGTATTTT
>NA|TRBV11-2|NA|TRBJ2-7
CASSLVGHNWYEQYF
TGTGCCAGCAGCTTAGTAGGACATAATTGGTACGAGCAGTACTTC
>many|TRBV2|TRBD1|TRBJ2-3
CASSVLTGAYF
TGTGCCAGCAGTGTGTTGACAGGGGCGTATTTT
>many|TRBV20-1|NA|TRBJ2-3
CSASGVGSGTDTQYF
TGCAGTGCTAGTGGGGTAGGGTCCGGCACAGATACGCAGTATTTT
>few|TRBV4-1|NA|TRBJ2-1
CASSSTTRGSHYNEQFF
TGCGCCAGCAGCTCCACCACAAGAGGCAGCCACTACAATGAGCAGTTCTTC
>NA|TRBV7-9|NA|TRBJ1-6
CASSFFSGTLLSPLHF
TGTGCCAGCAGCTTTTTCAGCGGGACCCTACTCTCACCCCTCCACTTT
>few|TRBV28|NA|TRBJ2-1
CASSRTVSYNEQFF
TGTGCCAGCAGCCGGACAGTTTCCTACAATGAGCAGTTCTTC
>NA|TRBV6-5|TRBD1|TRBJ2-7
CASSYSLTGGFYEQYF
TGTGCCAGCAGTTACTCTTTGACAGGGGGCTTCTACGAGCAGTACTTC
>many|TRBV12-3/TRBV12-4|TRBD2|TRBJ2-2
CASGGGANTGELFF
TGTGCCAGCGGCGGGGGAGCGAACACCGGGGAGCTGTTTTTT
>few|TRBV11-2|TRBD2|TRBJ2-2
CASSYGLAGIGELFF
TGTGCCAGCAGCTACGGACTAGCGGGCATCGGGGAGCTGTTTTTT
>few|TRBV15|TRBD1|TRBJ1-2
CATSRDKDRGIDGYTF
TGTGCCACCAGCAGAGATAAGGACAGGGGTATCGATGGCTACACCTTC
>many|TRBV5-1|TRBD2|TRBJ2-2
CASSLGLAATGELFF
TGCGCCAGCAGCTTGGGACTAGCGGCCACCGGGGAGCTGTTTTTT
>NA|TRBV12-5|NA|TRBJ1-1
CASGRAYDRRGNTEAFF
TGTGCTAGTGGCCGCGCATACGACAGAAGGGGAAACACTGAAGCTTTCTTT
>few|TRBV19|NA|TRBJ1-6
CASNRGYNSPLHF
TGTGCCAGTAACCGGGGTTATAATTCACCCCTCCACTTT
>many|TRBV30|NA|TRBJ2-2
CAWSVTDVGRELFF
TGTGCCTGGAGTGTAACGGATGTGGGTAGGGAGCTGTTTTTT
>many|TRBV12-3/TRBV12-4|NA|TRBJ2-2
CASSLGGTGELFF
TGTGCCAGCAGCCTCGGGGGAACCGGGGAGCTGTTTTTT
>many|TRBV6-5|TRBD1|TRBJ1-2
CASSSGQAPRNGYTF
TGTGCCAGCAGTTCGGGACAGGCCCCCAGGAATGGCTACACCTTC
>NA|TRBV7-9|NA|TRBJ1-2
CASSWVNYGYTF
TGTGCCAGCAGTTGGGTCAACTATGGCTACACCTTC
>many|TRBV20-1|NA|TRBJ1-1
CSAREGGPGTEAFF
TGCAGTGCTAGAGAAGGGGGGCCGGGCACTGAAGCTTTCTTT
>few|TRBV12-3/TRBV12-4|NA|TRBJ1-2
CASRATGIGYTF
TGTGCCAGCAGAGCTACAGGGATTGGCTACACCTTC
>many|TRBV20-1|NA|TRBJ2-1
CSARPWTALYNEQFF
TGCAGTGCGAGGCCTTGGACAGCCCTATACAATGAGCAGTTCTTC
>NA|TRBV5-4|NA|TRBJ2-2
CASSLEGGVGELFF
TGTGCCAGCAGCTTGGAAGGAGGAGTGGGGGAGCTGTTTTTT
>many|TRBV7-2|NA|TRBJ2-6
CASSLFGGANVLTF
TGTGCCAGCAGCTTATTCGGTGGGGCCAACGTCCTGACTTTC
>many|TRBV12-3/TRBV12-4|NA|TRBJ2-3
CASSLAGADTQYF
TGTGCCAGCAGTTTAGCTGGGGCAGATACGCAGTATTTT
>many|TRBV5-1|NA|TRBJ2-2
CASTQVPIDAGNTGELFF
TGCGCCAGCACCCAGGTCCCAATAGACGCTGGGAACACCGGGGAGCTGTTTTTT
>many|TRBV9|TRBD1|TRBJ2-7
CASSPTPRDRGYEQYF
TGTGCCAGCAGCCCCACCCCCCGAGACAGGGGCTACGAGCAGTACTTC
>many|TRBV4-2|NA|TRBJ2-3
CASSQPETSTDTQYF
TGTGCCAGCAGCCAACCTGAGACTAGCACAGATACGCAGTATTTT
>many|TRBV4-1|NA|TRBJ2-2
CASTRQPEHWELFF
TGCGCCAGCACGCGACAGCCTGAACACTGGGAGCTGTTTTTT
>few|TRBV5-1|NA|TRBJ1-1
CASFTTRRNTEAFF
TGCGCCAGCTTTACAACCAGGAGGAACACTGAAGCTTTCTTT
>NA|TRBV6-1|NA|TRBJ1-5
CASGLSRAYSNQPQHF
TGTGCCAGCGGATTAAGCCGGGCCTATAGCAATCAGCCCCAGCATTTT
>few|TRBV10-3|NA|TRBJ2-3
CAIRAESTDTQYF
TGTGCCATCAGGGCAGAAAGCACAGATACGCAGTATTTT
>few|TRBV5-1|TRBD2|TRBJ2-3
CASSFSLAGGRTDTQYF
TGCGCCAGCAGCTTTTCACTAGCGGGGGGGCGTACAGATACGCAGTATTTT
>many|TRBV12-3/TRBV12-4|TRBD1|TRBJ1-4
CASSIQGANEKLFF
TGTGCCAGCAGTATACAGGGGGCTAATGAAAAACTGTTTTTT
>few|TRBV4-1|NA|TRBJ2-2
CASSQWSGMTGELFF
TGCGCCAGCAGCCAGTGGTCGGGGATGACCGGGGAGCTGTTTTTT
>few|TRBV20-1|TRBD2|TRBJ2-5
CSALAGGAGETQYF
TGCAGTGCCCTTGCCGGGGGGGCCGGGGAGACCCAGTACTTC
>many|TRBV4-3|TRBD2|TRBJ2-1
CASSQGHSGGYNEQFF
TGCGCCAGCAGCCAGGGCCACAGCGGGGGGTACAATGAGCAGTTCTTC
>many|TRBV27|NA|TRBJ2-3
CASSPIQGYTQYF
TGTGCCAGCAGTCCGATCCAGGGGTATACGCAGTATTTT
>many|TRBV12-3/TRBV12-4|TRBD1|TRBJ2-1
CASSPNGQGAYNEQFF
TGTGCCAGCAGTCCAAACGGACAGGGGGCCTACAATGAGCAGTTCTTC
>NA|TRBV7-2|NA|TRBJ1-1
CASSLDGMNTEAFF
TGTGCCAGCAGCTTAGACGGTATGAACACTGAAGCTTTCTTT
>few|TRBV18|NA|TRBJ1-2
CASSPTDSRIGYTF
TGTGCCAGCTCACCAACAGACTCTAGAATCGGCTACACCTTC
>many|TRBV2|NA|TRBJ2-4
CASHPWGGKNIQYF
TGTGCCAGCCACCCATGGGGAGGCAAAAACATTCAGTACTTC
>many|TRBV3-1|NA|TRBJ2-7
CASSHWTGYEQYF
TGTGCCAGCAGCCATTGGACTGGCTACGAGCAGTACTTC
>NA|TRBV5-1|TRBD1|TRBJ2-1
CASSRTGQPDEQFF
TGCGCCAGCAGCAGAACGGGACAGCCGGATGAGCAGTTCTTC
>few|TRBV5-1|NA|TRBJ1-1
CASSSNTRTEAFF
TGCGCCAGCAGCTCAAACACGCGCACTGAAGCTTTCTTT
>NA|TRBV10-3|TRBD2|TRBJ2-3
CAIRASGGAADTQYF
TGTGCCATCAGGGCTAGCGGGGGGGCCGCAGATACGCAGTATTTT
>many|TRBV7-2|NA|TRBJ2-5
CASSPSRETQYF
TGTGCCAGCAGCCCGAGCAGGGAGACCCAGTACTTC